This TCR beta chain comes out of a study of tumor and adjacent non-tumor tissue in lung cancer. Notes on this clonotype: A much larger clone differs from this one at a single base, so this may be a read error.

TCRbeta libraries were built with three rounds of nested PCR, modified from ARM-PCR. TCRdb re-called the multiplex PCR reads with MiXCR, one entry per CDR3 protein. The sample lists around 140,000 distinct CDR3 sequences, approximately 66% occurring once. The template was RNA from unsorted bulk tissue. Sequenced input: lung tumor tissue. This sequence originates from a man aged 55 to 70 with small cell lung cancer.

CDR3 coding DNA: TGCAGTGCTAGAGATACCGGGTATGGCTACGCCTTC. Its protein product is CSARDTGYGYAF. This chain connects TRBV20-1 to TRBJ1-2; no firm D call. Germline values: CDR1 DFQATT, CDR2 SNEGSKA (reference sequence). The CDR3 is 12 amino acids.